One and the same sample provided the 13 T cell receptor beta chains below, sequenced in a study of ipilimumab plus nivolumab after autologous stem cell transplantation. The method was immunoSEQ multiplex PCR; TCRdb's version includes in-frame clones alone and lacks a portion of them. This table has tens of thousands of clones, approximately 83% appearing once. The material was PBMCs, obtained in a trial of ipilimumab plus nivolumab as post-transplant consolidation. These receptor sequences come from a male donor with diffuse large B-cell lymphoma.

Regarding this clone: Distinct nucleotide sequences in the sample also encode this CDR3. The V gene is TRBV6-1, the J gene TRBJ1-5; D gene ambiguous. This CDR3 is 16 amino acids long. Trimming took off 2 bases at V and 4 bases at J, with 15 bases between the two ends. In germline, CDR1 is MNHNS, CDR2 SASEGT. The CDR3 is CASSERRGLSNQPQHF. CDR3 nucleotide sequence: TGTGCCAGCAGTGAACGCCGAGGGTTGTCGAATCAGCCCCAGCATTTT.

This CDR3 reads CASSPMDKETQYF. DNA of the CDR3: TGTGCCAGCTCACCCATGGACAAAGAGACCCAGTACTTC. The V and J genes are TRBV18 and TRBJ2-5, with D maybe TRBD1 (5 bases). The CDR3 is 13 amino acids. V lost 3 bases to trimming and J lost 3 bases, with 8 bases between them. Germline V CDR1 and CDR2: KGHSH, LQKENI.

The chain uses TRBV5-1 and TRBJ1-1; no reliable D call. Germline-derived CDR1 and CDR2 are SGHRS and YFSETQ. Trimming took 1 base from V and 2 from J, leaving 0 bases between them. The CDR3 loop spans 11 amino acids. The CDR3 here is CASSLNTEAFF. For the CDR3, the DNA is TGCGCCAGCAGCTTGAACACTGAAGCTTTCTTT.

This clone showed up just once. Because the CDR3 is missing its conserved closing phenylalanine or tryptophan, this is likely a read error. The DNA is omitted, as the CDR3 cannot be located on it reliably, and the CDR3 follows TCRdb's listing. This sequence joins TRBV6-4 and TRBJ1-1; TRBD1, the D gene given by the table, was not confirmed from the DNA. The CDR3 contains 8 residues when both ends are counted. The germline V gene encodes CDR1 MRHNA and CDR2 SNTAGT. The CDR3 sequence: CASSSRVP.

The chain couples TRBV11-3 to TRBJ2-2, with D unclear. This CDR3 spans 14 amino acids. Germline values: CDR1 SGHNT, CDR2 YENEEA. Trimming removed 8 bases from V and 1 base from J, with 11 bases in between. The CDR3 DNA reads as TGTGCCAGCTCTGAGACAAGGAACACCGGGGAGCTGTTTTTT. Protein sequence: CASSETRNTGELFF. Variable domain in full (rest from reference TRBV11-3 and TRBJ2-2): EAGVVQSPRYKIIEKKQPVAFWCNPISGHNTLYWYLQNLGQGPELLIRYENEEAVDDSQLPKDRFSAERLKGVDSTLKIQPAELGDSAVYLCASSETRNTGELFFGEGSRLTVL.

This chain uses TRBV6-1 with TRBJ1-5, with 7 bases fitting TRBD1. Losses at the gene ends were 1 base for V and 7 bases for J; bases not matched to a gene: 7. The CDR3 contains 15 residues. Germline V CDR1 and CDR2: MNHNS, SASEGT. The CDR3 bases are TGTGCCAGCAGTGAAGACAGGGGATTCGGGCAGCCCCAGCATTTT. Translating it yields CASSEDRGFGQPQHF.

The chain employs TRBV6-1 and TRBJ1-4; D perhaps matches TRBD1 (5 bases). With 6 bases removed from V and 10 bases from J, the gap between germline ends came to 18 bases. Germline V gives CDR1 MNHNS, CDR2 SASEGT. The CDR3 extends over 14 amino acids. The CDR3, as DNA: TGTGCCAGCAGCGCGGGGCCCTTCGGAGGAAAACTGTTTTTT. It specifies CASSAGPFGGKLFF.

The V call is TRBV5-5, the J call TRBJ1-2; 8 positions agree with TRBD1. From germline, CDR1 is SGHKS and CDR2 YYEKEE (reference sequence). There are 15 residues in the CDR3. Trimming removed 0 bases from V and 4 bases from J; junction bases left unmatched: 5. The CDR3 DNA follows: TGTGCCAGCAGCTTGGCGGCACAGGGGGGCTATGGCTACACCTTC. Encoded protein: CASSLAAQGGYGYTF.

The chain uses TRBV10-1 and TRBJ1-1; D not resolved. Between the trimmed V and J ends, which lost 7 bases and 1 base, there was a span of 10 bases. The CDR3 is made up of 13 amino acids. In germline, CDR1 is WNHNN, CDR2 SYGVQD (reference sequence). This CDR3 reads CASNLTENTEAFF. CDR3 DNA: TGCGCCAGCAACCTCACAGAGAACACTGAAGCTTTCTTT.

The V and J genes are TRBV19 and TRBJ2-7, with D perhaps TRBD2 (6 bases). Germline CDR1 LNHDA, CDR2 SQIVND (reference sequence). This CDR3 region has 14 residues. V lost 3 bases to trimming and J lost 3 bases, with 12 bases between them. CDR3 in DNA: TGTGCCAGTAGTATCGGGACTGGAGACTACGAGCAGTACTTC. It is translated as CASSIGTGDYEQYF.

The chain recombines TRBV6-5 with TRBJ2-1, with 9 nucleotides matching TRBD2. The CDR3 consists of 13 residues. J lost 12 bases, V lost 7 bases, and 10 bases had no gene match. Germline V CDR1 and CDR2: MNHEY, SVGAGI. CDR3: CASKFTAGGAQFF. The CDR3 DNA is TGTGCCAGCAAATTTACAGCGGGGGGTGCGCAGTTCTTC.

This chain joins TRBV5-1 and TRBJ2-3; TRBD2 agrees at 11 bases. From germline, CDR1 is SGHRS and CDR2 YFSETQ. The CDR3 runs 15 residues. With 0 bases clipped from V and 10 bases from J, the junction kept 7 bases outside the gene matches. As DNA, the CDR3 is TGCGCCAGCAGCTTGGTGACTAGCGGGGAGGGGCCGCAGTATTTT. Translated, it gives CASSLVTSGEGPQYF. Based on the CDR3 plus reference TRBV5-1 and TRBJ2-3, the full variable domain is KAGVTQTPRYLIKTRGQQVTLSCSPISGHRSVSWYQQTPGQGLQFLFEYFSETQRNKGNFPGRFSGRQFSNSRSEMNVSTLELGDSALYLCASSLVTSGEGPQYFGPGTRLTVL.

The CDR3 region has the DNA TGCGCCAGCAGCTTGGACAGGGGGGGAAACACCATATATTTT. Amino acid sequence: CASSLDRGGNTIYF. The V gene is TRBV5-1, the J gene TRBJ1-3; 8 bases match TRBD1. CDR3 length: 14 amino acids. CDR1 SGHRS and CDR2 YFSETQ come from the germline V gene. After removal of 0 bases from V and 4 bases from J, the junction contained 0 bases not matched to a gene. The full variable domain, its missing parts supplied by reference TRBV5-1 and TRBJ1-3, is KAGVTQTPRYLIKTRGQQVTLSCSPISGHRSVSWYQQTPGQGLQFLFEYFSETQRNKGNFPGRFSGRQFSNSRSEMNVSTLELGDSALYLCASSLDRGGNTIYFGEGSWLTVV.